Each of the 10 T cell receptor beta chains below was sequenced from the same sample in a study of blood T cells in healthy people across ages. Using a J-beta primer mix together with a sample-barcoded 5' primer, a second PCR was run for roughly 7 to 11 cycles. TCRdb called the 5' RACE reads again in MiXCR, with one record for every CDR3 protein. The sample has under 800,000 distinct CDR3 sequences, roughly 45% seen once. What was sequenced was blood. These receptors came from a woman aged 60-70 years in good health.

A note on this clonotype: A junction boundary mismatches the germline segment, possibly from a read error. The chain has TRBV6-2 or TRBV6-3 and TRBJ1-1; the D is unclear. CDR1 MNHEY and CDR2 SVGEGT come from the germline V gene. The CDR3 is made up of 15 amino acids. In nucleotides, the CDR3 is TGTGCCGGCAGTTACGGTGGAGGGCAACGGACTGAAGCTTTCTTT. Its protein is CAGSYGGGQRTEAFF.

This clonotype was seen many times. The rearrangement joins TRBV15 to TRBJ1-1; 9 nucleotides line up with TRBD1. The V and J ends lost 3 bases and 1 base, in that order; junction bases with no gene match: 0. CDR1 and CDR2 from the germline V gene are LNHNV and YYDKDF (reference sequence). The CDR3 has 14 amino acids. CDR3 nucleotides: TGTGCCACCAGCAGGGACAGGGGGAACACTGAAGCTTTCTTT. Its protein product is CATSRDRGNTEAFF.

This rearrangement joins TRBV2 to TRBJ2-3, with 11 bases aligning to TRBD2. CDR1 and CDR2 from the germline V gene are SNHLY and FYNNEI. This CDR3 contains 15 residues. J gave up 5 bases and V 4 bases, and 5 bases lay outside the gene matches. CDR3 residues: CASSATSGGVDTQYF. For the CDR3, the DNA is TGTGCCAGCAGTGCCACTAGCGGGGGCGTAGATACGCAGTATTTT. The full variable domain, completed using reference TRBV2 and TRBJ2-3, is EPEVTQTPSHQVTQMGQEVILRCVPISNHLYFYWYRQILGQKVEFLVSFYNNEISEKSEIFDDQFSVERPDGSNFTLKIRSTKLEDSAMYFCASSATSGGVDTQYFGPGTRLTVL.

This chain uses TRBV6-2 or TRBV6-3 with TRBJ2-2; the D gene is possibly TRBD2 (6 bases). Germline V gene data show CDR1 as MNHEY and CDR2 as SVGEGT. The CDR3 has 14 residues. V shed 6 bases and J shed 6 bases, with 14 bases lying between them. The CDR3 reads CASRSGLWSGELFF. In DNA, the CDR3 is TGTGCCAGCAGATCCGGACTATGGTCCGGGGAGCTGTTTTTT.

This clonotype was seen a single time. The rearrangement links TRBV20-1 to TRBJ2-3, with 9 bases matching TRBD2. Germline trimming cut 3 bases from V and 4 bases from J; bases unmatched to any gene: 5. The germline V gene has CDR1 DFQATT and CDR2 SNEGSKA (reference sequence). The CDR3 consists of 14 residues. The CDR3 DNA reads TGCAGTGCTAGGGCAGCGGGAGGCCCAGATACGCAGTATTTT. Translation: CSARAAGGPDTQYF.

The chain links TRBV27 to TRBJ2-1; unclear D gene. V gave up 2 bases and J gave up 7 bases, with 9 bases separating them. Germline V gene data show CDR1 as MNHEY and CDR2 as SMNVEV (reference sequence). The CDR3 covers 13 residues. The CDR3 coding sequence is TGTGCCAGCAGTTTACCAGGCCGTAATGAGCAGTTCTTC. It yields the protein CASSLPGRNEQFF.

This clonotype was observed a few times. The rearrangement uses TRBV5-6 and TRBJ2-5, with D maybe TRBD2 (6 bases). CDR1 and CDR2 (germline): SGHDT, YYEEEE. The CDR3 is 13 amino acids. V was shortened by 5 bases and J by 11 bases, with 19 bases between the two germline ends. The CDR3 DNA reads as TGTGCCAGCAGAACTAGGGTCCCGGGAGAGCAGTACTTC. It encodes CASRTRVPGEQYF.

This clonotype has a handful of counts. The J gene is TRBJ2-1, the V gene TRBV20-1; D is perhaps TRBD2 (6 bases). Trimming pared 2 bases from V and 0 bases from J, leaving 14 bases between. Germline V lookup: CDR1 DFQATT, CDR2 SNEGSKA (reference sequence). This CDR3 contains 16 residues. The CDR3 region has the DNA TGCAGTGCTAGAAGGTCGCGGGGATTCTCCTACAATGAGCAGTTCTTC. This encodes CSARRSRGFSYNEQFF.

The gene calls are TRBV29-1 and TRBJ2-5; a possible D gene is TRBD1 (6 bases). CDR3 size: 13 residues. Germline loops: CDR1 SQVTM, CDR2 ANQGSEA. Between the trimmed V and J ends, which lost 5 bases and 3 bases, there was a span of 13 bases. CDR3 coding DNA: TGCAGCGTTATAACAGGGTCGGAAGAGACCCAGTACTTC. It yields the protein CSVITGSEETQYF.

J is TRBJ2-1 and V is TRBV14, with D uncertain. Per germline, CDR1 SGHDN and CDR2 FVKESK. CDR3 size: 13 residues. Deletions cut 1 base from V and 10 bases from J, with 11 bases between. This CDR3 is CASSQVPSYEQFF. The CDR3 region has the DNA TGTGCCAGCAGCCAAGTCCCTTCGTACGAGCAGTTCTTC.